The subject of this entry is one T cell receptor (beta chain). The data were obtained in a study of control samples from healthy donors and cancer patients. Some clones are missing from TCRdb's copy, which holds only in-frame ones; the method was immunoSEQ multiplex PCR. The sample holds 160,000 or so clones, about 93% seen once. V lost 2 bases and J lost 8, with 17 bases in between. Germline lookup yields CDR1 SGDLS and CDR2 YYNGEE. The CDR3 consists of 15 residues. The genes are TRBV9 and TRBJ2-4; D uncertain. The receptor was isolated from a woman aged 25 to 45 in good health. Sequencing was performed on blood. The CDR3 bases are TGTGCCAGCAGCGTCGATCCCACTCCCTCGGACATTCAGTACTTC. Protein: CASSVDPTPSDIQYF.